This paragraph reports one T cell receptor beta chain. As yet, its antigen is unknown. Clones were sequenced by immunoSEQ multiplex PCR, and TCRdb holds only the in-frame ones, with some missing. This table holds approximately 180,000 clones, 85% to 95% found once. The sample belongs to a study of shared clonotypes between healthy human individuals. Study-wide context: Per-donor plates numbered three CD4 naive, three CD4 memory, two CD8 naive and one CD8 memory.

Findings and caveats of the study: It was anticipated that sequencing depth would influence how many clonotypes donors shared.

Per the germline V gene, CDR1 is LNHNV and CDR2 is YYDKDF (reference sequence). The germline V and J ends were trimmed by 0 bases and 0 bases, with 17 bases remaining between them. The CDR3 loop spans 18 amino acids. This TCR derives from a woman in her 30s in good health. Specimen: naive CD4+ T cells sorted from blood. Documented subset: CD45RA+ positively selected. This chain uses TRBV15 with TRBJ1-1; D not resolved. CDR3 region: CATSRDRTVRTMNTEAFF. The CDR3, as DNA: TGTGCCACCAGCAGAGATAGGACGGTACGCACTATGAACACTGAAGCTTTCTTT.